This TCR beta chain was recovered during a study of cytomegalovirus exposure and HLA in healthy donors. Whole-study results and caveats: Several of the most significant clusters appeared linked to common viral pathogens, based on a later analysis.

PCR employed 60 Vbeta and 13 Jbeta primers. Produced via immunoSEQ multiplex PCR; TCRdb's table is partial and in-frame only. In the table there are around 160,000 clones, around 70% of which are singletons. As concerns this clone: Its antigen is currently unknown.

This CDR3 region has 15 residues. V dropped 1 base and J dropped 4 bases, with 10 bases sitting between them. The germline V gene encodes CDR1 SGHAT and CDR2 FQNNGV. Sequenced input: PBMCs. This clonotype was obtained from a man between 18 and 29 years old in good health and CMV-seropositive. The chain joins TRBV11-2 to TRBJ2-2, with a tentative D call TRBD1 (5 bases). The CDR3 region has the DNA TGTGCCAGCAGCTTAGTAGGCAGGGTCACCGGGGAGCTGTTTTTT. Its protein product is CASSLVGRVTGELFF.